Listed here is a single T cell receptor beta chain. The protocol was immunoSEQ multiplex PCR, while the TCRdb copy is restricted to in-frame clones and leaves out a portion. The sample includes some 200,000 clones, roughly 85% of them seen just once. The CDR3 extends over 13 amino acids. The V gene lost 5 bases and the J gene lost 5 bases, with 11 bases spanning the gap. Germline values: CDR1 SEHNR, CDR2 FQNEAQ (reference sequence). This specimen belongs to a study of blood T cell repertoires in COVID-19. In the study overall: Acute and convalescent COVID-19 samples came from the United States, Italy and Spain. T cells, B-cell-depleted T cells, or PBMCs supplied cDNA or gDNA.

The chain is built from TRBV7-9 and TRBJ2-3, with D perhaps TRBD1 (5 bases). The sample was peripheral blood. This receptor was identified in a woman aged 18-30 years who had recovered from COVID-19. CDR3 loop: CASSRLQGDTQYF. As DNA, the CDR3 is TGTGCCAGCAGCCGACTTCAGGGAGATACGCAGTATTTT. Filled out from reference TRBV7-9 and TRBJ2-3, the complete variable domain reads DTGVSQNPRHKITKRGQNVTFRCDPISEHNRLYWYRQTLGQGPEFLTYFQNEAQLEKSRLLSDRFSAERPKGSFSTLEIQRTEQGDSAMYLCASSRLQGDTQYFGPGTRLTVL.